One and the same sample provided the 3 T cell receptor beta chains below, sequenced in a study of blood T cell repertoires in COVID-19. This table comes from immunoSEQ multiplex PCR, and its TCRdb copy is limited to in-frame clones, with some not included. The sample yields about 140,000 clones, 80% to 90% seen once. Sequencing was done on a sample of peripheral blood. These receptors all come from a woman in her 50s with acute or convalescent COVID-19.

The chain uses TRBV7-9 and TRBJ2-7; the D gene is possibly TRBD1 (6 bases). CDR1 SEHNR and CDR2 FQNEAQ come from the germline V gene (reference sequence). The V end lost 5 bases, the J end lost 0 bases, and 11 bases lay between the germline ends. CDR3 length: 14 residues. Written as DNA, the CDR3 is TGTGCCAGCAGCAAGGACAGTACCTCCTACGAGCAGTACTTC. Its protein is CASSKDSTSYEQYF.

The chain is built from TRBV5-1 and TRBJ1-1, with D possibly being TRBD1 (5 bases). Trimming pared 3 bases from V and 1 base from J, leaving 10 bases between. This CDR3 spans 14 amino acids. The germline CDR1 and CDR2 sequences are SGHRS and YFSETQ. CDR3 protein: CASSSSTGNTEAFF. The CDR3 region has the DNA TGCGCCAGCAGCTCCTCAACAGGGAACACTGAAGCTTTCTTT.

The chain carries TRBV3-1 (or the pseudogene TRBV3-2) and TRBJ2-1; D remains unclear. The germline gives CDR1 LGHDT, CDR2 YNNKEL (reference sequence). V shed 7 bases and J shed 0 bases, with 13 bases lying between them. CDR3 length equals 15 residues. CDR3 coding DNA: TGTGCCAGCATCGCGTCCGCCGGCTCCTACAATGAGCAGTTCTTC. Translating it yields CASIASAGSYNEQFF.